This T cell receptor (beta chain) derives from a study of T cell repertoires in cytomegalovirus infection. Overall study context: Public TCR beta signatures marked donors with CMV infection and the matching HLA.

TCRdb called the reads again in MiXCR, with one record for every CDR3 protein. The data hold more than 400,000 distinct CDR3 sequences, with around 27% observed a single time. This clonotype has a handful of counts. Its antigen is unknown. Study-wide results and caveats: Across the ex vivo response, the dominant clonotypes were HLA-C-restricted CMV-specific TCR beta clonotypes.

Germline-derived CDR1 and CDR2 are SNHLY and FYNNEI. The J segment lost 3 bases and the V segment lost 4 bases, leaving 5 bases of the junction unmatched. The CDR3 loop spans 15 amino acids. The V gene is TRBV2, the J gene TRBJ2-1; 8 nucleotides match TRBD2. The sequenced sample was PBMCs. The clonotype comes from a human donor in good health (CMV status not recorded). Some clones in this sample may be carry-over from other donors' samples. DNA for the CDR3: TGTGCCAGCAGTGGGGCGGGGGGTGGCTACAATGAGCAGTTCTTC. As protein: CASSGAGGGYNEQFF.